This T cell receptor beta chain was retrieved from a study of OX40 agonist ivuxolimab in advanced cancers. Study summary: In three patients, partial responses were observed, one with hepatocellular carcinoma and two with cutaneous melanoma.

Study-wide points: Expanded clones were, on average, more numerous among CD8+ T cells than CD4+. Among the nonresponders, some also had low normalized T-cell clonal expansion.

Any history of autoimmune disease or systemic immunosuppression disqualified patients. Method: immunoSEQ multiplex PCR; TCRdb's copy keeps in-frame clones and lacks some. The sample consists of 100,000 to 150,000 clones, 80% to 95% of them appearing once. A remark on this clone: Antigen specificity is unknown.

In germline, CDR1 is MDHEN, CDR2 SYDVKM. Deletions cut 5 bases from V and 1 base from J, with 15 bases between. This CDR3 spans 15 amino acids. This receptor was obtained from an adult with an advanced solid tumor such as melanoma, head and neck, liver or kidney cancer. The source was CD4+ or CD8+ T cells sorted from blood, collected in a trial of the OX40 agonist ivuxolimab. V gene TRBV28 combines with J gene TRBJ2-7; possibly TRBD1 or TRBD2 for D (5 bases each). CDR3 sequence (DNA): TGTGCCAGCAGTCGCCAGGGACCCAATTCCTACGAGCAGTACTTC. Its protein product is CASSRQGPNSYEQYF.